This T cell receptor beta chain was sequenced in a study of cytomegalovirus exposure and HLA in healthy donors. Study observations and caveats: The number of N-insertions in an Asian-associated ancestry cluster was reportedly below the roughly 700-donor mean in a later analysis. CMV serostatus was the only immune exposure information that was available. At a 0.05 false discovery rate, a later analysis found roughly 17,000 TCR beta sequences to be associated with HLA alleles.

It was with 60 Vbeta and 13 Jbeta primers that the PCR ran. Profiled with immunoSEQ multiplex PCR; TCRdb holds only in-frame clones, not every one. The repertoire holds 50,000 to 70,000 clones, with 75% to 85% as singletons. This clone was recorded once. Its specificity is unknown. Germline trimming cut 2 bases from V and 7 bases from J; bases unmatched to any gene: 6. Germline lookup yields CDR1 MNHEY and CDR2 SMNVEV (reference sequence). The CDR3 is 16 residues long. Sequenced input: PBMCs. The chain employs TRBV27 and TRBJ2-3; 13 bases fit TRBD2. This TCR was recovered from a woman between 35 and 50 years old in good health and CMV-seronegative. Here the CDR3 reads CASSLQLAGGPNTQYF. The CDR3 DNA is TGTGCCAGCAGTTTACAACTAGCGGGAGGGCCAAATACGCAGTATTTT.